The rows below give T cell receptor beta chains drawn from one sample of a study of blood T cell repertoires in COVID-19. Measured with immunoSEQ multiplex PCR; TCRdb has only the in-frame clones, and not every one. The sample has fewer than 200,000 clones; under 85% are singletons. Sample: peripheral blood. These receptors came from a human donor in a cohort sampled during active COVID-19. CDR3s include the opening cysteine and the closing phenylalanine or tryptophan. The D gene is left open where the match is weak. Where a row states a size, it is once, few, many or the class of an expanded clone; other rows omit it.

V,J,size,D,CDR3,DNA
TRBV9,TRBJ2-3,.,.,CASSDQGTLSTDTQYF,TGTGCCAGCAGCGACCAGGGGACCCTTAGCACAGATACGCAGTATTTT
TRBV4-1,TRBJ2-2,once,.,CASSQGRGTGELFF,TGCGCCAGCAGCCAAGGGAGAGGCACCGGGGAGCTGTTTTTT
TRBV25-1,TRBJ2-5,.,TRBD2,CASSHLAGGQETQYF,TGTGCCAGCAGCCACCTAGCGGGGGGTCAAGAGACCCAGTACTTC
TRBV6-5,TRBJ1-4,.,TRBD1,CASKGTGRLKLFF,TGTGCCAGCAAGGGGACAGGACGATTGAAACTGTTTTTT
TRBV10-2,TRBJ2-2,.,.,CASHDTYTGELFF,TGCGCCAGCCATGACACGTACACCGGGGAGCTGTTTTTT
TRBV19,TRBJ2-2,.,.,CASREPRVVSTGELFF,TGTGCCAGTAGAGAGCCCAGGGTCGTTAGCACCGGGGAGCTGTTTTTT
TRBV29-1,TRBJ1-2,.,.,CSVEAYGYTF,TGCAGCGTTGAGGCCTATGGCTACACCTTC
TRBV19,TRBJ2-7,.,TRBD2,CASSARLAGTYEQYF,TGTGCCAGTAGTGCCAGACTAGCGGGGACCTACGAGCAGTACTTC
TRBV4-1,TRBJ1-6,.,TRBD1,CASSPLADLPGQGDRPPLHF,TGCGCCAGCAGCCCTTTGGCGGATCTGCCGGGACAGGGGGATAGGCCACCCCTCCACTTT
TRBV28,TRBJ1-1,.,.,CASSFWRTVVHMPEAFF,TGTGCCAGCAGTTTCTGGCGGACAGTCGTTCACATGCCTGAAGCTTTCTTT
TRBV11-3,TRBJ2-4,.,TRBD2,CASSLGGGLAKNIQYF,TGTGCCAGCAGCTTAGGCGGGGGGTTAGCCAAAAACATTCAGTACTTC
TRBV7-8,TRBJ2-1,.,TRBD1,CASSIFRDSDNNEQFF,TGTGCCAGCAGCATCTTCCGGGACAGTGACAACAATGAGCAGTTCTTC
TRBV7-9,TRBJ2-3,once,.,CASSSWTTSTDTQYF,TGTGCCAGCAGCTCCTGGACTACTAGCACAGATACGCAGTATTTT
TRBV14,TRBJ2-1,.,TRBD1,CASSLEDRGQEFF,TGTGCCAGCAGCTTAGAGGACAGGGGGCAGGAGTTCTTC
TRBV19,TRBJ2-7,.,.,CASSHPLESHEQYF,TGTGCCAGTAGTCACCCGCTAGAATCCCACGAGCAGTACTTC
TRBV14,TRBJ1-3,.,.,CASSQDNSGNTIYF,TGTGCCAGCAGCCAAGACAACTCTGGAAACACCATATATTTT
TRBV5-5,TRBJ2-5,.,.,CASSLVGGTQYF,TGTGCCAGCAGCTTGGTAGGCGGGACCCAGTACTTC
TRBV6-2/TRBV6-3,TRBJ2-7,.,.,CASSQRGIPYYEQYF,TGTGCCAGCAGTCAAAGGGGGATTCCCTACTACGAGCAGTACTTC